This T cell receptor beta chain stems from a study of patients and donors after allogeneic stem cell transplantation. Judged by abundance, this clonotype is medium-sized. CDR3 length equals 13 residues. V gave up 5 bases and J gave up 2 bases; unmatched junction bases: 3. CDR1 and CDR2 from the germline V gene are KGHSH and LQKENI. TCRdb redid the calling of the RT-PCR reads with MiXCR, one entry per CDR3 protein. The sample holds more than 2,500 distinct CDR3 sequences; 5% to 5.5% are singletons and the top ten take over 13%. This TCR was sampled from a human donor who was either an allogeneic HSCT recipient or a stem cell or donor lymphocyte infusion donor (not recorded which). It is not recorded whose cells these are; they may come from a transplant donor. The chain has TRBV18 and TRBJ2-7; 7 nucleotides agree with TRBD1. The material sequenced was blood, either unsorted or a sorted T cell fraction (not recorded which). The CDR3 loop reads CASSTGATYEQYF. CDR3 bases: TGTGCCAGCTCAACAGGGGCAACCTACGAGCAGTACTTC.